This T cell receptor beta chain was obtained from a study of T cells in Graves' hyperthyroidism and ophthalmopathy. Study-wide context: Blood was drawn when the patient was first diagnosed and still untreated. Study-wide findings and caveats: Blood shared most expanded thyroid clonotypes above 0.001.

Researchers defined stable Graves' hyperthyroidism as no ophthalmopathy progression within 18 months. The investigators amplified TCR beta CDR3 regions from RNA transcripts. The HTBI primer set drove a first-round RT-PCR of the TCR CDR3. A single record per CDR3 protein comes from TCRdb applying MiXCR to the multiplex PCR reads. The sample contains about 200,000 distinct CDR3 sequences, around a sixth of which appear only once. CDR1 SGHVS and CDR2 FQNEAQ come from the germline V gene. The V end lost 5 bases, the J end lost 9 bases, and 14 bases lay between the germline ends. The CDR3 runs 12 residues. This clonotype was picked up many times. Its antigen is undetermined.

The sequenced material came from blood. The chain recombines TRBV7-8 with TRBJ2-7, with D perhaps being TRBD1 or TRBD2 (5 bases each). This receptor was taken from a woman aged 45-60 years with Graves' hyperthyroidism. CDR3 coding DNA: TGTGCCAGCAGCCCGGGATTTCAGGGGCAGTACTTC. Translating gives CASSPGFQGQYF.